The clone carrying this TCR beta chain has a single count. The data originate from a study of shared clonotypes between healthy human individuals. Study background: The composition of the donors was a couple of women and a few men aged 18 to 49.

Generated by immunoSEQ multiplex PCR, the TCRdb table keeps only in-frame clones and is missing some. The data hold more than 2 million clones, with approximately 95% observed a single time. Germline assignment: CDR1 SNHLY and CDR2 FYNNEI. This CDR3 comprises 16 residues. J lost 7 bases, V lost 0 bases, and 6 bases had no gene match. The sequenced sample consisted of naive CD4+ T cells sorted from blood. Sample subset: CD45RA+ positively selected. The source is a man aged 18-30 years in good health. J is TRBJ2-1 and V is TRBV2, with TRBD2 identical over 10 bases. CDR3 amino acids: CASSEARSGRGNEQFF. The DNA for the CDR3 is TGTGCCAGCAGTGAAGCGCGGAGCGGGAGGGGTAATGAGCAGTTCTTC. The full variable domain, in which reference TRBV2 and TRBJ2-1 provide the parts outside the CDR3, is EPEVTQTPSHQVTQMGQEVILRCVPISNHLYFYWYRQILGQKVEFLVSFYNNEISEKSEIFDDQFSVERPDGSNFTLKIRSTKLEDSAMYFCASSEARSGRGNEQFFGPGTRLTVL.